This T cell receptor beta chain came from a study of blood T cell repertoires in COVID-19. Produced via immunoSEQ multiplex PCR; TCRdb's table is partial and in-frame only. Counted here are about 160,000 clones, approximately 95% occurring once; the ten biggest clones make up 2%. The CDR3 totals 15 residues. V was clipped by 4 bases and J by 10 bases, with 18 bases between them. CDR1 and CDR2 from the germline V gene are SGHDT and YYEEEE. Material: peripheral blood. This sequence originates from a woman aged 60-75 years with COVID-19, enrolled during active disease. The chain has TRBV5-6 and TRBJ1-6; D not certain. In DNA form, the CDR3 reads TGTGCCAGCAGCCGAGGGCCAAGATCTGACTCACCCCTCCACTTT. It yields the protein CASSRGPRSDSPLHF.